This T cell receptor beta chain is from a study of radiotherapy plus CTLA-4 blockade in lung cancer. Note on this clone: Its antigen is unknown.

Clones were sequenced by immunoSEQ multiplex PCR, and TCRdb holds only the in-frame ones, with some missing. The data hold about 29,000 clones, with 81% observed a single time. General observations from the study: Radiotherapy was combined with ipilimumab, and tumor-derived TCR clones then expanded in blood.

This receptor was obtained from a human donor with non-small cell lung cancer that progressed on radiotherapy plus ipilimumab. Here the sequenced sample was peripheral blood, taken from a patient treated with radiotherapy plus ipilimumab.

The CDR3 DNA is TGTGCCAGCAGGGGGGCGAACTATGGCTACACCTTC. It yields the protein CASRGANYGYTF. This chain uses TRBV27 with TRBJ1-2, with D maybe TRBD1 (6 bases). The CDR3 has 12 amino acids. The germline V and J ends were trimmed by 6 bases and 2 bases, with 7 bases remaining between them. Germline V gives CDR1 MNHEY, CDR2 SMNVEV (reference sequence).